This T cell receptor beta chain was found in a study of CD8 T cells in Susac syndrome. A remark on this clonotype: Its matching antigen is unknown.

The authors sequenced TCR beta from blood CD8+ and CD4+ T cells. Negative isolation was applied to CD8+ and CD4+ T cells, and FACS enrichment was applied to TEMRA cells. Findings and limits, study-wide: Some 17 Susac-specific public clones were found in total CD8+ repertoires and four or five in CD8+ TEMRA repertoires.

cDNA came from about 0.5 to 1 ug RNA primed by random hexamers. TCR beta CDR3 was amplified by immunoSEQ covering 54 Vbeta and 13 Jbeta. TCRdb passed the immunoSEQ multiplex PCR reads through MiXCR, listing each CDR3 protein once. The table lists about 190,000 distinct CDR3 sequences, roughly 94% of them singletons. Trimming shortened V by 4 bases and J by 6 bases, and 12 bases separated the two germline ends. CDR1 WSHSY and CDR2 SAAADI come from the germline V gene. The CDR3 runs 13 residues. The source material was CD8+ T cells from PBMCs. The V and J genes are TRBV10-2 and TRBJ1-1; D gene uncertain. The source is a human donor with Susac syndrome. The CDR3 sequence is CASSVTSAAEAFF. As DNA, the CDR3 is TGCGCCAGCAGTGTCACATCCGCGGCTGAAGCTTTCTTT.